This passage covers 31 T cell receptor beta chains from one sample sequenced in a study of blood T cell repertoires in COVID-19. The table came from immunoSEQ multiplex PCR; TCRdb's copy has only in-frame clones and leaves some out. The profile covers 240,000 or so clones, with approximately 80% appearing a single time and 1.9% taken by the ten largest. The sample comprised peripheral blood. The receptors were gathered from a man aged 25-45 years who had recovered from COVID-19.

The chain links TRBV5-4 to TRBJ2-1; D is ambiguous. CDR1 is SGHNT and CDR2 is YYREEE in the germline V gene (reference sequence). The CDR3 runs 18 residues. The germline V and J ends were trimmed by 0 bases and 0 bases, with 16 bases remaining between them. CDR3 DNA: TGTGCCAGCAGCTTGGGCGTTTTAGCCGCGAGCTCCTACAATGAGCAGTTCTTC. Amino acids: CASSLGVLAASSYNEQFF. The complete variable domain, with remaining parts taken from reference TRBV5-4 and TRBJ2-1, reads ETGVTQSPTHLIKTRGQQVTLRCSSQSGHNTVSWYQQALGQGPQFIFQYYREEENGRGNFPPRFSGLQFPNYSSELNVNALELDDSALYLCASSLGVLAASSYNEQFFGPGTRLTVL.

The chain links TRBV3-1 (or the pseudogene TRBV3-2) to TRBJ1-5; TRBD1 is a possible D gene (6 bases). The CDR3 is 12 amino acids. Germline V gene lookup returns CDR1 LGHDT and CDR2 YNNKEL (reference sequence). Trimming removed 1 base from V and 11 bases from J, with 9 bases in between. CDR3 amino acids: CASSQGGQSQHF. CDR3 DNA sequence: TGTGCCAGCAGCCAAGGGGGGCAGTCCCAGCATTTT.

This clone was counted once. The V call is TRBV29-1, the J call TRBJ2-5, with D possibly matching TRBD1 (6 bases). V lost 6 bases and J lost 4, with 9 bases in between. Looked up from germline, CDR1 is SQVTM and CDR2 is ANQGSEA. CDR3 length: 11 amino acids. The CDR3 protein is CSVHRVETQYF. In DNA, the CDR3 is TGCAGCGTCCACAGGGTAGAGACCCAGTACTTC.

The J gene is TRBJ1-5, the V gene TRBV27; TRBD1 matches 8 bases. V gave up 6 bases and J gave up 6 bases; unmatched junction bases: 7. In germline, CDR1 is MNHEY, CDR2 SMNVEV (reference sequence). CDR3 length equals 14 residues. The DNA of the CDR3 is TGTGCCAGCAGGGGGACAGGTTGGGGTCAGCCCCAGCATTTT. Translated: CASRGTGWGQPQHF.

CDR3 region: CASSLNQGFGTGELFF. CDR3 DNA: TGTGCCAGCAGCTTAAATCAGGGCTTTGGCACCGGGGAGCTGTTTTTT. V usage is TRBV5-8 and J usage is TRBJ2-2, with TRBD1 as a possible D gene (5 bases). V gave up 2 bases and J gave up 4 bases, with 15 bases separating them. CDR3 length: 16 amino acids. In germline, CDR1 is SGHTS, CDR2 YDEGEE.

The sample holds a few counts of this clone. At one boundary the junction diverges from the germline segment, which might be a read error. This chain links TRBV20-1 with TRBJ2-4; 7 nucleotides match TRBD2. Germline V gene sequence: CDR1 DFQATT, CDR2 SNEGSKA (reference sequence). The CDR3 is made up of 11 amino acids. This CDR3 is CSAGRAPNEAF. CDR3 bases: TGCAGTGCTGGGAGGGCCCCCAACGAGGCCTTC.

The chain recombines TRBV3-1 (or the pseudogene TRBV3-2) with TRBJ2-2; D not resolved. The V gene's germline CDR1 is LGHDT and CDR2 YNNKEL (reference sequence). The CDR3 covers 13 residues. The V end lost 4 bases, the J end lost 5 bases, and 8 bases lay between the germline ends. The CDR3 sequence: CASSPHETGELFF. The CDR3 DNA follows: TGTGCCAGCAGCCCCCATGAGACCGGGGAGCTGTTTTTT.

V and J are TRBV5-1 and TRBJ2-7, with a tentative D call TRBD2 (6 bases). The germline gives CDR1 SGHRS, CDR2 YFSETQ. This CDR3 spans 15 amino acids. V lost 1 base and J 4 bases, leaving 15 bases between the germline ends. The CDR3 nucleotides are TGCGCCAGCAGCTTGTTCCCGGGGGAAGGGTACGAGCAGTACGTC. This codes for CASSLFPGEGYEQYV.

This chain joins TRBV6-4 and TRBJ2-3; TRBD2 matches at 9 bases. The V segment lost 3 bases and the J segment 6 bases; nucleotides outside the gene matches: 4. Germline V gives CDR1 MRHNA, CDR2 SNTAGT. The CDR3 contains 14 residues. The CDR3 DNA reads TGTGCCAGCAGTGAGCGGGGGGGCGAGGATACGCAGTATTTT. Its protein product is CASSERGGEDTQYF.

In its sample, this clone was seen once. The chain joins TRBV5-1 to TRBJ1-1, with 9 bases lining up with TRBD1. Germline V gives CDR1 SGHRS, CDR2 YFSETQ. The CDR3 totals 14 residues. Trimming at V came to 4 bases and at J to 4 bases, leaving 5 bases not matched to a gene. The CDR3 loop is CASSGTGISTEAFF. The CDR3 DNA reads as TGCGCCAGCAGCGGGACAGGGATAAGCACTGAAGCTTTCTTT.

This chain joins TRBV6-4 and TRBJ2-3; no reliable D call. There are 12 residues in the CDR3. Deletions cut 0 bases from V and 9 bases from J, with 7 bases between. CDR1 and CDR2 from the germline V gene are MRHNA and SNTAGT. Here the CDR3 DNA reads TGTGCCAGCAGTGACTCGCGAGGAACGCAGTATTTT. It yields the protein CASSDSRGTQYF.

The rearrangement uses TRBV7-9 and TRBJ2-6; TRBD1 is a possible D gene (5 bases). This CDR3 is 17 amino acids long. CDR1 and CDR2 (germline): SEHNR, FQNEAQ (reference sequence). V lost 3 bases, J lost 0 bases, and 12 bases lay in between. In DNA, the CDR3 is TGTGCCAGCAGCTTCGCAGGGTCCCTCTCTGGGGCCAACGTCCTGACTTTC. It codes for CASSFAGSLSGANVLTF.

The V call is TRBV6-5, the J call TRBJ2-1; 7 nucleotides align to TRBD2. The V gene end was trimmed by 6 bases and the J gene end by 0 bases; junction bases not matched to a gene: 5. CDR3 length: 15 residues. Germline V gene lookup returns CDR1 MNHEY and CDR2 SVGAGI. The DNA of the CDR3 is TGTGCCAGCAGGTCCTCGGGGGGCTCCTACAATGAGCAGTTCTTC. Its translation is CASRSSGGSYNEQFF.

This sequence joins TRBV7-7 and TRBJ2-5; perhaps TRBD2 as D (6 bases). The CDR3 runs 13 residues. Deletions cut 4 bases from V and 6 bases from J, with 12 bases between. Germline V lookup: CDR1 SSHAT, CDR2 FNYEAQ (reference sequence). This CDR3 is CASSSGLSKTQYF. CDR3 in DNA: TGTGCCAGCAGCTCCGGACTATCGAAGACCCAGTACTTC.

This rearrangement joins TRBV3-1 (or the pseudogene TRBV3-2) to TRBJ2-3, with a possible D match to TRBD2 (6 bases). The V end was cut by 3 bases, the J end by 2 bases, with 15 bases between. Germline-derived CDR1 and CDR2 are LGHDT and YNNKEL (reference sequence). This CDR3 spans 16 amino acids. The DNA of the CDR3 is TGTGCCAGCAGCCAGAAGATGGGGAGGTTCACAGATACGCAGTATTTT. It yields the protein CASSQKMGRFTDTQYF.

The chain's CDR3 is CASNRGSGNTIYF. In nucleotides, the CDR3 is TGTGCCAGTAACAGGGGCTCTGGAAACACCATATATTTT. The rearrangement links TRBV19 to TRBJ1-3, with 7 bases aligning to TRBD1. Germline CDR1 reads LNHDA; CDR2 reads SQIVND (reference sequence). J lost 0 bases, V lost 7 bases, and 0 bases had no gene match. This CDR3 comprises 13 residues.

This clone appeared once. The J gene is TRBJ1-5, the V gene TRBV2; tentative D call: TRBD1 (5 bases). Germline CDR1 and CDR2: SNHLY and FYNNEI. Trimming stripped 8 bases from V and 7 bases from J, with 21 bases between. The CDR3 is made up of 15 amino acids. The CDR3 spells CASSTGGQGGQPQHF. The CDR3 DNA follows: TGTGCCAGCTCTACAGGTGGGCAGGGCGGACAGCCCCAGCATTTT.

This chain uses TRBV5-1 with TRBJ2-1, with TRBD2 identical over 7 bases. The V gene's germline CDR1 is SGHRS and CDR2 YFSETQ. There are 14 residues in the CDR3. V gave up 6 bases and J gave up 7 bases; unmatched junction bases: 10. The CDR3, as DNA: TGCGCCAGCACCCCGGGAGGTTATCTGAATGAGCAGTTCTTC. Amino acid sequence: CASTPGGYLNEQFF.

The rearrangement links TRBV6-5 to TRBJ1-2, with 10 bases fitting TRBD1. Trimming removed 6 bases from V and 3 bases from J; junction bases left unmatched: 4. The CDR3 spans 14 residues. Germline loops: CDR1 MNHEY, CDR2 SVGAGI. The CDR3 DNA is TGTGCCAGCAGGACAGGGGGCGCTGACTATGGCTACACCTTC. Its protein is CASRTGGADYGYTF.

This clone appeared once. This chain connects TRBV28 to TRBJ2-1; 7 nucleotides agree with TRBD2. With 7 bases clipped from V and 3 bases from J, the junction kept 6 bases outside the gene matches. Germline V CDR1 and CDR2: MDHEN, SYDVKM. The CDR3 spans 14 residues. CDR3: CASKLAGDYNEQFF. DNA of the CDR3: TGTGCCAGCAAGTTAGCGGGCGACTACAATGAGCAGTTCTTC.

This chain's CDR3 is CATSDSRLTNTEAFF. In DNA form, the CDR3 reads TGTGCCACCAGTGATTCCCGACTGACGAACACTGAAGCTTTCTTT. The chain recombines TRBV24-1 with TRBJ1-1; D call uncertain. V lost 2 bases and J 1 base, leaving 10 bases between the germline ends. Germline CDR1 is KGHDR and CDR2 is SFDVKD. This CDR3 is 15 amino acids long.

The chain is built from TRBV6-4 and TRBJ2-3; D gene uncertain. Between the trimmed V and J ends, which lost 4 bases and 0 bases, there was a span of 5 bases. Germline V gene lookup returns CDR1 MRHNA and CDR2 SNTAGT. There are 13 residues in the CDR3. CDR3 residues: CASSGQSTDTQYF. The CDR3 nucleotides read TGTGCCAGCAGTGGGCAAAGCACAGATACGCAGTATTTT.

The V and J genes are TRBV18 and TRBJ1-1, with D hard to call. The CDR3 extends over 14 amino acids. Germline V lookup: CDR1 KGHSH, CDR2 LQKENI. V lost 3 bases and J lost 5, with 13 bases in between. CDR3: CASSPYPRRTEAFF. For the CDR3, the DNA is TGTGCCAGCTCACCTTATCCCAGGAGGACTGAAGCTTTCTTT.

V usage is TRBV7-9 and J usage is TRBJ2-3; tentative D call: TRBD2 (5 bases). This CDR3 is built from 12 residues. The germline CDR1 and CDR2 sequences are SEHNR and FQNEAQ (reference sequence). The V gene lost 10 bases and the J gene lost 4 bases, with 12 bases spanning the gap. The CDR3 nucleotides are TGTGCCACGCCGGCCGGGGCAGATACGCAGTATTTT. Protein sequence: CATPAGADTQYF.

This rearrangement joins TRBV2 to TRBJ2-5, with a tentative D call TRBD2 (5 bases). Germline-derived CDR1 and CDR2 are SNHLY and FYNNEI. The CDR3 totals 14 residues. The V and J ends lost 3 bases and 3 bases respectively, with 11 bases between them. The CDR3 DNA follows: TGTGCCAGCAGTGATGGTAGCGCAGAAGAGACCCAGTACTTC. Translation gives CASSDGSAEETQYF.

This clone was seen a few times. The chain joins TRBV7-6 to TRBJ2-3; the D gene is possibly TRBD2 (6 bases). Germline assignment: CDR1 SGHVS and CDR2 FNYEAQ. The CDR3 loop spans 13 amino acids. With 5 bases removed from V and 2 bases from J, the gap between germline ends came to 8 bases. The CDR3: CASSRGFTDTQYF. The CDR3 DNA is TGTGCCAGCAGCCGGGGGTTCACAGATACGCAGTATTTT.

The CDR3 DNA is TGTGCCAGCAGTTCCCCGATAGATAATTCACCCCTCCACTTT. Its translation: CASSSPIDNSPLHF. This chain links TRBV6-2 or TRBV6-3 with TRBJ1-6, with D hard to call. Germline assignment: CDR1 MNHEY and CDR2 SVGEGT. V lost 4 bases and J 5 bases, leaving 9 bases between the germline ends. CDR3 length: 14 residues.

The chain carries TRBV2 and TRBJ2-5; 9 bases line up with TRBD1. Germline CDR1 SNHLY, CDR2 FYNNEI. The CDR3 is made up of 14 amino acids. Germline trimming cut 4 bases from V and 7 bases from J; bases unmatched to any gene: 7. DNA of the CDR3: TGTGCCAGCAGTGGACAGGGGGGAGCGCGGACCCAGTACTTC. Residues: CASSGQGGARTQYF.

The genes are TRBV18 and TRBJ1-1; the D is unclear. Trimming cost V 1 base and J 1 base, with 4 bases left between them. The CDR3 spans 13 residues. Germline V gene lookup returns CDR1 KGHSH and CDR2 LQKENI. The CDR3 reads CASSPRQNTEAFF. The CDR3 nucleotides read TGTGCCAGCTCACCACGACAGAACACTGAAGCTTTCTTT.

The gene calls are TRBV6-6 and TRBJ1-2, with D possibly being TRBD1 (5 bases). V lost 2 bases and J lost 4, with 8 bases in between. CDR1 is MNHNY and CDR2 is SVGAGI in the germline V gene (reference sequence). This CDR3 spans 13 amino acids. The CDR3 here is CASSYRDFYGYTF. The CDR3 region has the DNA TGTGCCAGCAGTTACCGGGACTTCTATGGCTACACCTTC.

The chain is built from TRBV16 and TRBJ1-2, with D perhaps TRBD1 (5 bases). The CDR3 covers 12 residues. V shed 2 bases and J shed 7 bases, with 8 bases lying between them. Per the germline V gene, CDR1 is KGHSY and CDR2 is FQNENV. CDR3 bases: TGTGCCAGCAGCCAACAGGGCTTTGGCTACACCTTC. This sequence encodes CASSQQGFGYTF.